These T cell receptor beta chains were read from a single sample in a study of blood T cell repertoires in COVID-19. The data were produced by immunoSEQ multiplex PCR, yet TCRdb's version contains in-frame clones alone and is incomplete. In the table there are some 120,000 clones, over 80% of which are singletons. The sample was PBMCs or T cells enriched from blood (not recorded which). The receptor source for this set is a man younger than 45 who had recovered from COVID-19. The CDR3 runs from the conserved cysteine through the conserved F or W. The order of the fields is CDR3 protein, CDR3 DNA, clone size, V gene, J gene, D gene. A D gene is named only where the DNA matches it firmly. The listing skips clone size in some rows; elsewhere it reads once, few, many or a size class.

CDR3 protein: CASSPRLAGDTDTQYF; CDR3 DNA: TGTGCCAGCAGCCCCCGACTAGCGGGAGACACAGATACGCAGTATTTT; clone size: few; V gene: TRBV4-2; J gene: TRBJ2-3; D gene: TRBD2
CDR3 protein: CASMPRSGATQYF; CDR3 DNA: TGTGCCAGCATGCCCAGGAGCGGGGCGACCCAGTACTTC; clone size: .; V gene: TRBV2; J gene: TRBJ2-5; D gene: TRBD2
CDR3 protein: CASSPALEETQYF; CDR3 DNA: TGTGCCAGTAGTCCTGCGTTGGAAGAGACCCAGTACTTC; clone size: .; V gene: TRBV19; J gene: TRBJ2-5; D gene: .
CDR3 protein: CASSHFSGTGGNEKLFF; CDR3 DNA: TGTGCCAGCAGTCACTTCTCCGGGACAGGGGGGAATGAAAAACTGTTTTTT; clone size: .; V gene: TRBV3-1/TRBV3-2; J gene: TRBJ1-4; D gene: TRBD1
CDR3 protein: CASSPQGAEAFF; CDR3 DNA: TGTGCCAGTAGTCCACAGGGTGCTGAAGCTTTCTTT; clone size: few; V gene: TRBV19; J gene: TRBJ1-1; D gene: .
CDR3 protein: CASSFAGAAGNTIYF; CDR3 DNA: TGCGCCAGCAGCTTTGCGGGCGCGGCTGGAAACACCATATATTTT; clone size: .; V gene: TRBV5-1; J gene: TRBJ1-3; D gene: .
CDR3 protein: CARSLGGGHGYGYTF; CDR3 DNA: TGTGCCAGAAGCTTAGGAGGGGGCCATGGCTATGGCTACACCTTC; clone size: .; V gene: TRBV7-5; J gene: TRBJ1-2; D gene: .
CDR3 protein: CASSLEAVYQETQYF; CDR3 DNA: TGCGCCAGCAGCTTGGAGGCGGTGTACCAAGAGACCCAGTACTTC; clone size: .; V gene: TRBV5-1; J gene: TRBJ2-5; D gene: .
CDR3 protein: CASSALAGENNEQFF; CDR3 DNA: TGTGCCAGCAGTGCACTAGCGGGAGAAAACAATGAGCAGTTCTTC; clone size: .; V gene: TRBV2; J gene: TRBJ2-1; D gene: TRBD2
CDR3 protein: CASSPSTGGLDTEAFF; CDR3 DNA: TGTGCCAGCAGCCCATCCACAGGGGGCTTGGACACTGAAGCTTTCTTT; clone size: few; V gene: TRBV7-6; J gene: TRBJ1-1; D gene: TRBD1
CDR3 protein: CASSLAPSSYNEQFF; CDR3 DNA: TGTGCCAGCAGCTTAGCCCCGAGCTCCTACAATGAGCAGTTCTTC; clone size: .; V gene: TRBV7-6; J gene: TRBJ2-1; D gene: .
CDR3 protein: CASSVGLVNEQFF; CDR3 DNA: TGCGCCAGCAGCGTCGGACTAGTGAATGAGCAGTTCTTC; clone size: .; V gene: TRBV5-1; J gene: TRBJ2-1; D gene: TRBD2
CDR3 protein: CASSLGTGWDNEQFF; CDR3 DNA: TGTGCCAGCAGCTTAGGGACAGGGTGGGACAATGAGCAGTTCTTC; clone size: .; V gene: TRBV7-7; J gene: TRBJ2-1; D gene: TRBD1
CDR3 protein: CATQFSGRGTEAFF; CDR3 DNA: TGTGCCACACAATTCTCAGGGAGGGGGACTGAAGCTTTCTTT; clone size: .; V gene: TRBV3-1/TRBV3-2; J gene: TRBJ1-1; D gene: .
CDR3 protein: CASSPSGRGRDEQFF; CDR3 DNA: TGTGCCAGCAGTCCTAGCGGGAGGGGTAGAGATGAGCAGTTCTTC; clone size: .; V gene: TRBV5-4; J gene: TRBJ2-1; D gene: TRBD2
CDR3 protein: CASSQVDSPLHF; CDR3 DNA: TGCGCCAGCAGCCAAGTCGATTCACCCCTCCACTTT; clone size: few; V gene: TRBV4-1; J gene: TRBJ1-6; D gene: .
CDR3 protein: CASSPPGGLEAFF; CDR3 DNA: TGTGCCAGCTCACCACCAGGGGGCTTAGAAGCTTTCTTT; clone size: .; V gene: TRBV18; J gene: TRBJ1-1; D gene: TRBD1
CDR3 protein: CASSGSAGVGQPQHF; CDR3 DNA: TGTGCCAGTAGTGGTTCGGCAGGGGTCGGTCAGCCCCAGCATTTT; clone size: .; V gene: TRBV19; J gene: TRBJ1-5; D gene: .
CDR3 protein: CAISERTSADTQYF; CDR3 DNA: TGTGCCATCAGTGAACGGACTAGTGCAGATACGCAGTATTTT; clone size: .; V gene: TRBV10-3; J gene: TRBJ2-3; D gene: TRBD2
CDR3 protein: CASSGATGSDIQYF; CDR3 DNA: TGTGCCAGCAGCGGTGCGACAGGGTCAGACATTCAGTACTTC; clone size: .; V gene: TRBV5-4; J gene: TRBJ2-4; D gene: TRBD1
CDR3 protein: CASSPRQGQETQYF; CDR3 DNA: TGCGCCAGCAGTCCCCGACAGGGACAAGAGACCCAGTACTTC; clone size: .; V gene: TRBV5-1; J gene: TRBJ2-5; D gene: TRBD1
CDR3 protein: CASSREQSGANVLTF; CDR3 DNA: TGTGCCAGCAGCCGGGAACAGTCCGGGGCCAACGTCCTGACTTTC; clone size: once; V gene: TRBV9; J gene: TRBJ2-6; D gene: .
CDR3 protein: CASSEPGQGSYNEQFF; CDR3 DNA: TGTGCCAGCAGCGAACCGGGACAGGGGTCCTACAATGAGCAGTTCTTC; clone size: once; V gene: TRBV7-6; J gene: TRBJ2-1; D gene: TRBD1
CDR3 protein: CASSSPGWTSYNEQFF; CDR3 DNA: TGCGCCAGCAGCTCGCCGGGGTGGACTAGTTACAATGAGCAGTTCTTC; clone size: .; V gene: TRBV23-1; J gene: TRBJ2-1; D gene: TRBD2
CDR3 protein: CASSRTMLETQYF; CDR3 DNA: TGTGCCAGCAGCCGGACTATGTTGGAGACCCAGTACTTC; clone size: .; V gene: TRBV12-3/TRBV12-4; J gene: TRBJ2-5; D gene: .
CDR3 protein: CASSPRAGSEQYF; CDR3 DNA: TGTGCCAGCTCACCGAGAGCGGGAAGCGAGCAGTACTTC; clone size: .; V gene: TRBV18; J gene: TRBJ2-7; D gene: TRBD2
CDR3 protein: CASSQITVTEAFF; CDR3 DNA: TGTGCCAGCAGCCAGATTACAGTGACTGAAGCTTTCTTT; clone size: .; V gene: TRBV12-3/TRBV12-4; J gene: TRBJ1-1; D gene: .
CDR3 protein: CSVPVSGGYGYTF; CDR3 DNA: TGCAGCGTCCCGGTTAGCGGAGGCTATGGCTACACCTTC; clone size: .; V gene: TRBV29-1; J gene: TRBJ1-2; D gene: .
CDR3 protein: CASNLQRGPYGYTF; CDR3 DNA: TGTGCCAGTAACCTCCAAAGGGGGCCCTATGGCTACACCTTC; clone size: .; V gene: TRBV19; J gene: TRBJ1-2; D gene: TRBD1
CDR3 protein: CASSYGRGTYYGYTF; CDR3 DNA: TGTGCCAGCAGTTACGGGCGGGGGACCTACTATGGCTACACCTTC; clone size: .; V gene: TRBV6-5; J gene: TRBJ1-2; D gene: .
CDR3 protein: CATFEGEGYTF; CDR3 DNA: TGTGCCACCTTCGAGGGTGAGGGCTACACCTTC; clone size: .; V gene: TRBV6-5; J gene: TRBJ1-2; D gene: .
CDR3 protein: CASSFATYEQYF; CDR3 DNA: TGTGCCAGCAGCTTCGCGACCTACGAGCAGTACTTC; clone size: many; V gene: TRBV7-9; J gene: TRBJ2-7; D gene: .
CDR3 protein: CASSLAGSGANVLTF; CDR3 DNA: TGTGCCAGCAGTCTCGCCGGTTCTGGGGCCAACGTCCTGACTTTC; clone size: .; V gene: TRBV2; J gene: TRBJ2-6; D gene: .
CDR3 protein: CATQQGLSGNTIYF; CDR3 DNA: TGTGCCACCCAACAGGGCCTCTCTGGAAACACCATATATTTT; clone size: .; V gene: TRBV19; J gene: TRBJ1-3; D gene: .
CDR3 protein: CASNPGTTTDTQYF; CDR3 DNA: TGTGCCAGCAACCCCGGGACTACCACAGATACGCAGTATTTT; clone size: .; V gene: TRBV6-5; J gene: TRBJ2-3; D gene: TRBD2
CDR3 protein: CASSSWPGSNQPQHF; CDR3 DNA: TGTGCCAGCAGCTCATGGCCGGGGAGCAATCAGCCCCAGCATTTT; clone size: .; V gene: TRBV5-6; J gene: TRBJ1-5; D gene: .
CDR3 protein: CASSLGAGRTEAFF; CDR3 DNA: TGCGCCAGCAGCTTGGGGGCAGGGCGGACTGAAGCTTTCTTT; clone size: .; V gene: TRBV5-1; J gene: TRBJ1-1; D gene: .
CDR3 protein: CSVEVAGTGYGYTF; CDR3 DNA: TGCAGCGTTGAAGTTGCCGGGACAGGGTATGGCTACACCTTC; clone size: .; V gene: TRBV29-1; J gene: TRBJ1-2; D gene: TRBD1
CDR3 protein: CAITGGPGLRDTIYF; CDR3 DNA: TGTGCCATCACCGGAGGACCGGGACTTCGGGACACCATATATTTT; clone size: .; V gene: TRBV10-3; J gene: TRBJ1-3; D gene: .
CDR3 protein: CASSDQMGQGQFF; CDR3 DNA: TGTGCCAGCAGCGACCAGATGGGACAGGGGCAGTTCTTC; clone size: .; V gene: TRBV6-5; J gene: TRBJ2-1; D gene: TRBD1
CDR3 protein: CASSPDTWDYGYTF; CDR3 DNA: TGCGCCAGCAGCCCGGACACCTGGGACTATGGCTACACCTTC; clone size: .; V gene: TRBV5-1; J gene: TRBJ1-2; D gene: .
CDR3 protein: CASSQFVREGRSDTQYF; CDR3 DNA: TGTGCCAGCAGCCAATTCGTACGGGAGGGCCGCTCAGATACGCAGTATTTT; clone size: once; V gene: TRBV3-1/TRBV3-2; J gene: TRBJ2-3; D gene: TRBD2
CDR3 protein: CASSPSGRLQFF; CDR3 DNA: TGTGCCAGCAGTCCTAGCGGGAGGCTGCAGTTCTTC; clone size: .; V gene: TRBV12-3/TRBV12-4; J gene: TRBJ2-1; D gene: TRBD2
CDR3 protein: CASTLELASSYNEQFF; CDR3 DNA: TGTGCCAGCACCCTAGAACTAGCCAGCTCCTACAATGAGCAGTTCTTC; clone size: .; V gene: TRBV9; J gene: TRBJ2-1; D gene: .
CDR3 protein: CASSRSRSSYNSPLHF; CDR3 DNA: TGCGCCAGCAGCCGATCTAGGAGCTCCTATAATTCACCCCTCCACTTT; clone size: .; V gene: TRBV4-1; J gene: TRBJ1-6; D gene: .
CDR3 protein: CASSPPSGTSAAGELFF; CDR3 DNA: TGTGCCAGCAGCCCCCCGTCCGGGACTAGCGCGGCCGGGGAGCTGTTTTTT; clone size: .; V gene: TRBV5-4; J gene: TRBJ2-2; D gene: TRBD2
CDR3 protein: CASSQTGKSVSDTQYF; CDR3 DNA: TGTGCCAGCAGCCAAACAGGGAAGTCTGTGTCTGATACGCAGTATTTT; clone size: .; V gene: TRBV4-2; J gene: TRBJ2-3; D gene: .
CDR3 protein: CASSLGDQGPSSYEQYF; CDR3 DNA: TGTGCCAGCAGCTTAGGAGATCAGGGCCCGAGCTCCTACGAGCAGTACTTC; clone size: .; V gene: TRBV7-2; J gene: TRBJ2-7; D gene: .
CDR3 protein: CASRTGLRDNEKLFF; CDR3 DNA: TGTGCCAGCCGCACAGGGTTGAGGGATAATGAAAAACTGTTTTTT; clone size: .; V gene: TRBV5-4; J gene: TRBJ1-4; D gene: .
CDR3 protein: CASSGSGGDTEAFF; CDR3 DNA: TGTGCCAGTAGTGGGTCGGGGGGGGACACTGAAGCTTTCTTT; clone size: .; V gene: TRBV19; J gene: TRBJ1-1; D gene: .
CDR3 protein: CASSLQGTKGNTEAFF; CDR3 DNA: TGCGCCAGCAGCTTGCAGGGCACGAAGGGGAACACTGAAGCTTTCTTT; clone size: .; V gene: TRBV5-1; J gene: TRBJ1-1; D gene: .
CDR3 protein: CASAVRDSYEQYF; CDR3 DNA: TGTGCCAGTGCCGTCCGGGACAGCTACGAGCAGTACTTC; clone size: .; V gene: TRBV25-1; J gene: TRBJ2-7; D gene: TRBD1
CDR3 protein: CASRQGAVSYNEQFF; CDR3 DNA: TGTGCCAGCAGACAGGGGGCAGTATCCTACAATGAGCAGTTCTTC; clone size: .; V gene: TRBV2; J gene: TRBJ2-1; D gene: TRBD1
CDR3 protein: CASSYSKAGTGYTF; CDR3 DNA: TGTGCCAGCAGTTACTCGAAGGCGGGAACCGGCTACACCTTC; clone size: .; V gene: TRBV6-5; J gene: TRBJ1-2; D gene: .
CDR3 protein: CASSDFRGGTSTDTQYF; CDR3 DNA: TGTGCCAGCAGTGATTTTCGCGGGGGGACTAGCACAGATACGCAGTATTTT; clone size: once; V gene: TRBV6-1; J gene: TRBJ2-3; D gene: TRBD2
CDR3 protein: CASSPRSGLSYNEQFF; CDR3 DNA: TGTGCCAGTAGCCCTAGGAGCGGGCTCTCCTACAATGAGCAGTTCTTC; clone size: .; V gene: TRBV19; J gene: TRBJ2-1; D gene: .